Listed below are T cell receptor beta chains from one sample, sequenced in a study of blood T cells in healthy people across ages. Each CDR3 protein is one row after TCRdb ran MiXCR on the 5' RACE reads. The sample consists of almost 300,000 distinct CDR3 sequences, about 25% of them appearing once. Specimen: blood. These receptors came from a woman in her sixties or seventies in good health. Each CDR3 is given with its conserved first and last residue. Each record gives: J gene, V gene, D gene, clone size, CDR3 protein, CDR3 DNA. The D gene is left open where the match is weak. Only part of the rows carry a size: once, few, many, or a class if the clone is expanded.

TRBJ2-3 TRBV29-1 . few CSVGGSQGADTQYF TGCAGCGTTGGTGGTAGTCAGGGAGCAGATACGCAGTATTTT
TRBJ2-1 TRBV7-2 TRBD2 . CASSSPPGLAYGEQFF TGTGCCAGCAGCTCCCCCCCGGGACTAGCGTATGGTGAGCAGTTCTTC
TRBJ2-4 TRBV13 TRBD1 . CASSSRDRLGAKNIQYF TGTGCCAGCAGCTCCAGGGACAGGTTGGGAGCCAAAAACATTCAGTACTTC
TRBJ2-3 TRBV11-3 TRBD1 once CASSVGQGAADTQYF TGTGCCAGCAGCGTGGGACAGGGGGCGGCGGATACGCAGTATTTT
TRBJ2-7 TRBV7-9 . many CASSLSSAPYEQYF TGTGCCAGCAGCTTAAGTTCCGCACCCTACGAGCAGTACTTC
TRBJ2-7 TRBV6-6 . . CASSYSLVAYEQYF TGTGCCAGCAGTTACTCGTTGGTTGCCTACGAGCAGTACTTC
TRBJ2-1 TRBV7-9 . . CASSLVTTGELNEQFF TGTGCCAGCAGCTTAGTCACTACGGGAGAGTTAAATGAGCAGTTCTTC
TRBJ2-3 TRBV4-3 . . CASSHTGPSTDTQYF TGCGCCAGCAGCCATACGGGGCCCAGCACAGATACGCAGTATTTT
TRBJ1-2 TRBV28 . . CASTSSWGTSPARPYGYTF TGTGCCAGCACGTCAAGTTGGGGGACAAGTCCGGCAAGGCCTTATGGCTACACCTTC
TRBJ2-3 TRBV7-3 . . CASSFGGIFTDTQYF TGTGCCAGCAGCTTCGGGGGCATCTTCACAGATACGCAGTATTTT
TRBJ2-5 TRBV12-3/TRBV12-4 . . CASSLRVRLWKEQYF TGTGCCAGCAGTTTAAGGGTTCGTCTGTGGAAAGAGCAGTACTTC
TRBJ2-3 TRBV24-1 TRBD2 few CATSDHSGSVADTQYF TGTGCCACCAGTGACCATAGCGGGAGCGTCGCAGATACGCAGTATTTT
TRBJ1-1 TRBV6-6 . . CASNGLDGAFF TGTGCCAGCAACGGTTTGGACGGAGCTTTCTTT
TRBJ2-1 TRBV20-1 . . CSAILRGFYNEQFF TGCAGTGCTATCCTGCGGGGATTCTACAATGAGCAGTTCTTC
TRBJ2-1 TRBV20-1 TRBD2 . CSALGVGLEANEQFF TGCAGTGCTTTAGGGGTCGGACTAGAAGCCAATGAGCAGTTCTTC
TRBJ1-4 TRBV20-1 . . CSARDIRQGGEKLFF TGCAGTGCTAGAGATATAAGGCAGGGAGGAGAAAAACTGTTTTTT
TRBJ1-5 TRBV9 . . CASSVGENNQPQHF TGTGCCAGCAGCGTAGGAGAGAACAATCAGCCCCAGCATTTT
TRBJ2-3 TRBV12-3/TRBV12-4 . . CASRPRGGADTQYF TGTGCCAGCAGACCCAGAGGGGGGGCAGATACGCAGTATTTT
TRBJ2-4 TRBV6-2/TRBV6-3 TRBD2 few CASSLAGAAKAKNIQYF TGTGCCAGCAGTTTAGCGGGGGCAGCTAAAGCCAAAAACATTCAGTACTTC
TRBJ1-3 TRBV7-2 . few CASSLALMAESGNTIYF TGTGCCAGCAGCTTAGCGCTTATGGCGGAGTCAGGAAACACCATATATTTT
TRBJ2-1 TRBV7-2 . few CASSLTGREQFF TGTGCCAGCAGTTTAACGGGCAGGGAGCAGTTCTTC
TRBJ2-7 TRBV20-1 . few CSASQGVHEQYF TGCAGTGCTAGTCAAGGGGTCCACGAGCAGTACTTC
TRBJ2-5 TRBV3-1 TRBD2 many CASSQAMREKSQYF TGTGCCAGCAGCCAGGCGATGCGGGAGAAGTCCCAGTACTTC
TRBJ2-5 TRBV29-1 TRBD2 . CSVGLASYQETQYF TGCAGCGTGGGACTAGCGAGCTACCAAGAGACCCAGTACTTC
TRBJ1-1 TRBV20-1 . many CSARGAWGNTEAFF TGCAGTGCCCGTGGAGCTTGGGGGAACACTGAAGCTTTCTTT
TRBJ2-7 TRBV11-3 . . CASSLVNIYEQYF TGTGCCAGCAGCTTAGTGAATATCTACGAGCAGTACTTC
TRBJ2-3 TRBV29-1 TRBD2 . CSVGGADTQYF TGCAGCGTGGGAGGGGCAGATACGCAGTATTTT
TRBJ2-5 TRBV6-5 TRBD2 few CARSSPSGGKGETQYF TGTGCCCGCAGTTCTCCTAGCGGGGGGAAAGGAGAGACCCAGTACTTC
TRBJ1-1 TRBV4-1 . . CASSQEFHFHGDTEAFF TGCGCCAGCAGCCAAGAATTCCATTTCCATGGGGACACCGAAGCTTTCTTT
TRBJ2-7 TRBV11-2 TRBD1 . CASSLEGTDSYEQYF TGTGCCAGCAGCTTAGAAGGGACAGACTCCTACGAGCAGTACTTC
TRBJ2-3 TRBV20-1 TRBD2 few CSADELAGGLDTQYF TGCAGTGCCGATGAACTAGCGGGAGGTCTCGATACGCAGTATTTT
TRBJ1-6 TRBV4-1 TRBD1 many CASQGDSFNSPLHF TGCGCCAGCCAAGGGGACAGCTTTAATTCACCCCTCCACTTT
TRBJ2-7 TRBV28 . . CASSSFRGRSMEQYF TGTGCCAGCAGTTCCTTTCGGGGTCGGTCGATGGAGCAGTACTTC
TRBJ2-4 TRBV6-2/TRBV6-3 . . CASSYVRNIQYF TGTGCCAGCAGTTACGTACGGAACATTCAGTACTTC
TRBJ2-5 TRBV3-1 TRBD2 many CASSLLGGEETQYF TGTGCCAGCAGCCTCCTGGGGGGGGAAGAGACCCAGTACTTC
TRBJ1-1 TRBV6-2/TRBV6-3 . . CASRPWGFRNTEAFF TGTGCCAGCAGACCCTGGGGGTTTCGGAACACTGAAGCTTTCTTT
TRBJ2-1 TRBV7-3 . . CASSLDGLGYNEQFF TGTGCCAGCAGCTTAGATGGCCTAGGGTACAATGAGCAGTTCTTC
TRBJ2-7 TRBV5-1 . many CASSLVQGYEQYF TGCGCCAGCAGCTTGGTACAGGGCTACGAGCAGTACTTC
TRBJ1-1 TRBV20-1 . . CSARGTLTGVGTEAFF TGCAGTGCTAGAGGAACCCTGACGGGGGTGGGCACTGAAGCTTTCTTT
TRBJ1-3 TRBV12-3/TRBV12-4 . . CASSLGQGMSSGNTIYF TGTGCCAGCAGTTTGGGTCAGGGGATGAGCTCTGGAAACACCATATATTTT
TRBJ2-5 TRBV2 . . CASRAWEDLQETQYF TGTGCCAGCAGGGCCTGGGAGGACCTACAAGAGACCCAGTACTTC
TRBJ2-7 TRBV7-9 . . CASSLESDGGQGFFREQYF TGTGCCAGCAGCTTAGAATCAGACGGTGGGCAGGGTTTTTTCCGCGAGCAGTACTTC
TRBJ1-5 TRBV28 . . CASSSGSGNQPQHF TGTGCCAGCAGCTCTGGGTCAGGGAATCAGCCCCAGCATTTT
TRBJ1-1 TRBV20-1 . few CSARRQQGNTEAFF TGCAGTGCTAGGCGTCAACAGGGGAACACTGAAGCTTTCTTT
TRBJ2-7 TRBV12-3/TRBV12-4 . few CASSLNALALEQYF TGTGCCAGCAGTTTAAATGCACTAGCCCTCGAGCAGTACTTC
TRBJ2-1 TRBV20-1 TRBD2 . CSAPTSGIYNEQFF TGCAGTGCTCCAACTAGCGGAATCTACAATGAGCAGTTCTTC